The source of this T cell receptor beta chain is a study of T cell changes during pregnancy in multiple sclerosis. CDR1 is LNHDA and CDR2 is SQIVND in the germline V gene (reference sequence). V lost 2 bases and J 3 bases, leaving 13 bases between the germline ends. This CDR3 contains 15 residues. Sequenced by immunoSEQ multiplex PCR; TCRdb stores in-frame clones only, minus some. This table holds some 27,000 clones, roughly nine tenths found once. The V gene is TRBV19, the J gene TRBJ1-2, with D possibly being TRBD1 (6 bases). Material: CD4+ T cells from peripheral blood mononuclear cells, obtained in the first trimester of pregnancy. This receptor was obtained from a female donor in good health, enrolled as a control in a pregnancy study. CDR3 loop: CASSIRSQGYYGYTF. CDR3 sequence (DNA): TGTGCCAGTAGTATACGATCTCAGGGGTACTATGGCTACACCTTC.